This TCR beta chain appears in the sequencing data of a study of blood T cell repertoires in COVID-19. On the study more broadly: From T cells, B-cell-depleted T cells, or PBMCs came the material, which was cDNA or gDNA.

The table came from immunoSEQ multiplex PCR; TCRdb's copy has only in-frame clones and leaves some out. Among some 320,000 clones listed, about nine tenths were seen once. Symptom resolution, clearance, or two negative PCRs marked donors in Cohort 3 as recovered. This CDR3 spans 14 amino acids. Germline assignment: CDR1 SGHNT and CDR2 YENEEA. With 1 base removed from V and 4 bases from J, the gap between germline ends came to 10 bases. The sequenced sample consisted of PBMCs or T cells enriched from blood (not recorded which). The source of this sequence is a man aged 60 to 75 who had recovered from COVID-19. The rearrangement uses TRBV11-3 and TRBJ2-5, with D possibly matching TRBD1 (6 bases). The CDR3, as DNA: TGTGCCAGCAGCTTAGTGTGGGACACAGAGACCCAGTACTTC. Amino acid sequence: CASSLVWDTETQYF.